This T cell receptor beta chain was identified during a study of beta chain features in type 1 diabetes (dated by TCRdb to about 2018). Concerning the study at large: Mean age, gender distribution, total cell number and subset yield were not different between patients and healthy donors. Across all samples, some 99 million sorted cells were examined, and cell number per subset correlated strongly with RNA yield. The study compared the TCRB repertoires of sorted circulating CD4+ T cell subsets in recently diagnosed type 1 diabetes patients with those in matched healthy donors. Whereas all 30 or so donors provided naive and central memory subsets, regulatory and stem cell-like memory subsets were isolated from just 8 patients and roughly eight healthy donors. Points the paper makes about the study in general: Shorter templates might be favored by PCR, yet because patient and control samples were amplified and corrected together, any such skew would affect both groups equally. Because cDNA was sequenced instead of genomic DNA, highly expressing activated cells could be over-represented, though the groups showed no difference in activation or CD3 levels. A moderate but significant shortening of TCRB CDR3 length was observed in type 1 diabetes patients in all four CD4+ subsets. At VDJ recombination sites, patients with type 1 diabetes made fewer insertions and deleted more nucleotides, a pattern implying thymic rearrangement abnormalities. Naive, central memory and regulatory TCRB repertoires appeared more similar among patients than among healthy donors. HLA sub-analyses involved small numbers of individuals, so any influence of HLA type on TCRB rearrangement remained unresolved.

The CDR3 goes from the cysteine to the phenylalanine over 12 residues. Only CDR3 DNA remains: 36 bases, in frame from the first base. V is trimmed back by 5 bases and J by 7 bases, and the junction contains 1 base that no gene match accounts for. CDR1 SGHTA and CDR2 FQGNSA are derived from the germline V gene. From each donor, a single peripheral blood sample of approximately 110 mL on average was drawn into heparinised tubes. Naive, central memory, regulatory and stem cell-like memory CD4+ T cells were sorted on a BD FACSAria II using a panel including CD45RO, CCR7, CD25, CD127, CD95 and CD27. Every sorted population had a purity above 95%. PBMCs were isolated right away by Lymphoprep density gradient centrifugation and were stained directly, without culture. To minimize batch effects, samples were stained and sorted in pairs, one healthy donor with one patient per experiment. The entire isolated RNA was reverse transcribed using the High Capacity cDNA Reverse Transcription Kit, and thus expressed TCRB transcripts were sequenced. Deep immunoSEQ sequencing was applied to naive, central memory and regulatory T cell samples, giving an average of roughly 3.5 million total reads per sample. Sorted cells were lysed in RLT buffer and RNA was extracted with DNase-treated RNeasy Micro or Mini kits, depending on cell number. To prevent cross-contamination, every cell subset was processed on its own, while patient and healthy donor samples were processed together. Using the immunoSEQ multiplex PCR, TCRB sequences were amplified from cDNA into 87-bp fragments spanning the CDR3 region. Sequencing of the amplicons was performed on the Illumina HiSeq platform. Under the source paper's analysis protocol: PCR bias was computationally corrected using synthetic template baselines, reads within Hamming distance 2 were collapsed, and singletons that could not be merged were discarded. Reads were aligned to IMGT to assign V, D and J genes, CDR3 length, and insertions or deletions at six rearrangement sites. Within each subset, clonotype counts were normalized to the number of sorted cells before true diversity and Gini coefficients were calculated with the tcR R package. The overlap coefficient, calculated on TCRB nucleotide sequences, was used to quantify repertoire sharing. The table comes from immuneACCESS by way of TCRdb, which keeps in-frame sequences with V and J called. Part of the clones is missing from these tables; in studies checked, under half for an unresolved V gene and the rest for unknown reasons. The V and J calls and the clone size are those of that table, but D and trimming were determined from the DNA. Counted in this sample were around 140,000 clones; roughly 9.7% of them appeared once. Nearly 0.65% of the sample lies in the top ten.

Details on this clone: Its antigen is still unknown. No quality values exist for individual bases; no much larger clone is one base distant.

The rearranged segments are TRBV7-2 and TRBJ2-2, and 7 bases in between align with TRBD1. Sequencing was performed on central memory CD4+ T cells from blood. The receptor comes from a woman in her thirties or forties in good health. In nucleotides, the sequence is TGTGCCAGCAGCAGGGGGCTCGGGGAGCTGTTTTTT. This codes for CASSRGLGELFF.